This TCR beta chain was sequenced during a study of blood T cell repertoires in COVID-19. Study-wide background: The cDNA or gDNA used as material had been derived from T cells, B-cell-depleted T cells, or PBMCs.

Germline values: CDR1 MNHEY, CDR2 SVGAGI. The germline V and J ends were trimmed by 0 bases and 4 bases, with 13 bases remaining between them. This CDR3 has 15 residues. TCRdb's table, derived via immunoSEQ multiplex PCR, lists solely in-frame clones and lacks some. This sample has about 240,000 clones, with roughly 87% found just once. This receptor was identified in a man aged 60 to 69 who had recovered from COVID-19. The chain is built from TRBV6-5 and TRBJ2-7; a weak D match, TRBD2 (6 bases). The sample taken for sequencing was peripheral blood. This CDR3 is CASSYSRGGTYEQYF. As DNA, the CDR3 is TGTGCCAGCAGTTACTCGCGGGGCGGTACTTACGAGCAGTACTTC.